The T cell receptor beta chain described here comes from a study of cytomegalovirus exposure and HLA in healthy donors. PCR used 60 Vbeta primers and 13 Jbeta primers. In the original analysis: There were around 80 million unique TCR beta chains by a later count, and some 12 million of them were shared. Sequenced by immunoSEQ multiplex PCR; TCRdb stores in-frame clones only, minus some. For V, J and clone size, that table is used; D and trimming come from the DNA. The top ten clones hold less than 3% of a sample with over 50,000 clones, about three quarters of them seen once. Per germline, CDR1 SGDLS and CDR2 YYNGEE. The V and J ends lost 2 bases and 3 bases, in that order; junction bases with no gene match: 7. The CDR3 length is 16 residues.

The clonotype originates from a female donor in good health and CMV-seronegative. Sequenced: PBMCs. The chain recombines TRBV9 with TRBJ2-3, with 9 bases matching TRBD1. Here the CDR3 reads CASSVVDRGDTDTQYF. CDR3 nucleotide sequence: TGTGCCAGCAGCGTTGTGGACAGGGGTGATACAGATACGCAGTATTTT.